The sequence of this T cell receptor beta chain was determined in a study of Ad26.COV2.S vaccination and SARS-CoV-2 variants. Study-wide results and limits: People who got the vaccine had more spike-specific TCR breadth than people who got placebo.

The treatment here: 19 received Ad26.COV2.S at low or high dose, single or two shots; several received placebo; per-sample allocation not given. Following the first vaccine or placebo injection, samples were taken on day 63. With respect to this clone: Its cognate antigen is unknown.

Trimming shortened V by 3 bases and J by 2 bases, and 7 bases separated the two germline ends. The CDR3 totals 13 residues. Germline CDR1 and CDR2: ENHRY and SYGVKD. Sequencing used immunoSEQ multiplex PCR; TCRdb keeps in-frame clones, though not all of them. The sample consists of about half a million clones, roughly 87% of them appearing once. The chain carries TRBV10-3 and TRBJ1-2; D call uncertain. The clonotype comes from a person between 18 and 65 years old who received the Ad26.COV2.S COVID-19 vaccine or a placebo. Sequences were derived from peripheral blood, sampled in a trial of Ad26.COV2.S vaccine versus placebo. As DNA, the CDR3 is TGTGCCATCAGTGACCAGAGCAACTATGGCTACACCTTC. Its protein product is CAISDQSNYGYTF.